The 25 T cell receptor beta chains given below trace back to one sample, sequenced in a study of blood T cell repertoires in COVID-19. Clones were read by immunoSEQ multiplex PCR, and TCRdb kept only the in-frame ones, dropping some. The data hold fewer than 100,000 clones, with approximately 82% observed a single time. The sequencing input was peripheral blood. These receptors originate from a woman in her forties or fifties with acute or convalescent COVID-19.

In nucleotides, the CDR3 is TGTGCCAGCAGTGAGACCGACAACTCCTATAATTCACCCCTCCACTTT. Translation gives CASSETDNSYNSPLHF. The chain links TRBV25-1 to TRBJ1-6; D not certain. The V end was cut by 3 bases, the J end by 0 bases, with 9 bases between. The CDR3 length is 16 residues. CDR1 and CDR2 (germline): MGHDK, SYGVNS.

The chain carries TRBV14 and TRBJ2-1, with 7 nucleotides matching TRBD2. The CDR3 contains 15 residues. J was trimmed by 6 bases and V by 3 bases; bases with no gene match: 8. Per germline, CDR1 SGHDN and CDR2 FVKESK. The chain's CDR3 is CASSHRAGKGNEQFF. CDR3 nucleotides: TGTGCCAGCAGCCACCGAGCGGGAAAGGGCAATGAGCAGTTCTTC.

The chain carries TRBV5-1 and TRBJ2-3; TRBD2 aligns across 9 bases. CDR1 is SGHRS and CDR2 is YFSETQ in the germline V gene. Losses at the gene ends were 7 bases for V and 2 bases for J; bases not matched to a gene: 5. The CDR3 has 14 residues. The CDR3 is CASLLAGPTDTQYF. DNA for the CDR3: TGCGCCAGCTTACTAGCGGGCCCCACAGATACGCAGTATTTT.

V gene TRBV12-5 combines with J gene TRBJ2-2; D may be TRBD1 (5 bases). The CDR3 runs 14 residues. CDR1 is LGHNT and CDR2 is FRNRAP in the germline V gene. V was clipped by 4 bases and J by 5 bases, with 11 bases between them. The CDR3 reads CASGSPDSTGELFF. The CDR3, as DNA: TGTGCTAGTGGTTCGCCCGACAGTACCGGGGAGCTGTTTTTT.

This clone was counted once. The CDR3 DNA is TGTGCCAGCAGTTACTACGGTAGCGGGAGTGTCAACAATGAGCAGTTCTTC. It is translated as CASSYYGSGSVNNEQFF. V usage is TRBV6-2 or TRBV6-3 and J usage is TRBJ2-1, with TRBD2 matching over 9 bases. Trimming cost V 1 base and J 5 bases; bases outside gene matches: 9. CDR3 size: 17 residues. In germline, CDR1 is MNHEY, CDR2 SVGEGT.

The V call is TRBV5-1, the J call TRBJ2-7, with TRBD2 as a possible D gene (6 bases). Trimming removed 4 bases at V and 5 bases at J, with 16 bases between. The CDR3 extends over 14 amino acids. Germline lookup yields CDR1 SGHRS and CDR2 YFSETQ. CDR3 loop: CASSPAGGSHEQYF. In DNA, the CDR3 is TGCGCCAGCAGCCCGGCCGGGGGTTCCCACGAGCAGTACTTC.

V gene TRBV5-4 combines with J gene TRBJ2-1, with TRBD1 as a possible D gene (5 bases). There are 12 residues in the CDR3. V lost 3 bases to trimming and J lost 7 bases, with 8 bases between them. Per the germline V gene, CDR1 is SGHNT and CDR2 is YYREEE (reference sequence). The CDR3 DNA is TGTGCCAGCAGCTGGGGCACAAATGAGCAGTTCTTC. Residues: CASSWGTNEQFF.

This clone showed up just once. The CDR3 nucleotides read TGTGCCTGGACCCGACAGAGTAATGAAAAACTGTTTTTT. Protein product: CAWTRQSNEKLFF. This chain uses TRBV30 with TRBJ1-4, with a weak D call TRBD1 (5 bases). Per germline, CDR1 GTSNPN and CDR2 SVGIG (reference sequence). V shed 4 bases and J shed 4 bases, with 10 bases lying between them. There are 13 residues in the CDR3.

This chain connects TRBV5-6 to TRBJ2-3; the D is unclear. This CDR3 is built from 13 residues. Germline values: CDR1 SGHDT, CDR2 YYEEEE. V lost 0 bases and J 6 bases, leaving 8 bases between the germline ends. The CDR3 DNA reads TGTGCCAGCAGCTTGGCCCCTTTGGATACGCAGTATTTT. Amino acids: CASSLAPLDTQYF.

V usage is TRBV14 and J usage is TRBJ2-7; 7 nucleotides match TRBD1. Trimming took 5 bases from V and 6 from J; bases not matched to a gene: 25. Germline lookup yields CDR1 SGHDN and CDR2 FVKESK. CDR3 length equals 19 residues. The CDR3 loop reads CASSSIAYPGGQALGEQYF. The CDR3 nucleotides are TGTGCCAGCAGCTCGATAGCCTACCCAGGGGGACAAGCGCTAGGCGAGCAGTACTTC.

The rearrangement links TRBV5-1 to TRBJ1-1, with D tentatively TRBD1 (5 bases). The CDR3 is made up of 13 amino acids. Germline V CDR1 and CDR2: SGHRS, YFSETQ. V lost 7 bases and J lost 6, with 16 bases in between. The CDR3 DNA reads as TGCGCCAGCCAAAGGGGCGGGGAGGCTGAAGCTTTCTTT. Its translation: CASQRGGEAEAFF.

The genes are TRBV30 and TRBJ1-1; a possible D gene is TRBD1 (6 bases). CDR3 length: 13 amino acids. Trimming pared 1 base from V and 1 base from J, leaving 7 bases between. The germline V gene has CDR1 GTSNPN and CDR2 SVGIG (reference sequence). In DNA form, the CDR3 reads TGTGCCTGGAGTGGAGGGGGGAACACTGAAGCTTTCTTT. The encoded protein is CAWSGGGNTEAFF.

The rearrangement uses TRBV4-1 and TRBJ1-2, with unresolved D. This CDR3 has 11 residues. Deletions cut 1 base from V and 10 bases from J, with 7 bases between. CDR1 is MGHRA and CDR2 is YSYEKL in the germline V gene. For the CDR3, the DNA is TGCGCCAGCAGCCAAGGTTCCGTCTACACCTTC. It is translated as CASSQGSVYTF.

This clone is judged medium-sized. The chain recombines TRBV6-2 or TRBV6-3 with TRBJ1-5, with 7 bases aligning to TRBD1. Germline CDR1 and CDR2: MNHEY and SVGEGT. This CDR3 is 19 amino acids long. J was trimmed by 5 bases and V by 5 bases; bases with no gene match: 21. CDR3 residues: CASSQKKKKGRGLDQPQHF. In DNA, the CDR3 is TGTGCCAGCAGTCAAAAGAAAAAAAAGGGAAGGGGGCTAGATCAGCCCCAGCATTTT.

The genes are TRBV7-9 and TRBJ2-3; TRBD2 matches at 13 bases. The CDR3 is 18 amino acids. CDR1 is SEHNR and CDR2 is FQNEAQ in the germline V gene (reference sequence). Losses at the gene ends were 5 bases for V and 0 bases for J; bases not matched to a gene: 8. Written as DNA, the CDR3 is TGTGCCAGCAGCAGCTGGACTAGCGGGGGCACTAGCACAGATACGCAGTATTTT. This translates into CASSSWTSGGTSTDTQYF.

The J gene is TRBJ2-5, the V gene TRBV6-1; D possibly corresponds to TRBD2 (6 bases). The CDR3 covers 16 residues. Trimming took 3 bases from V and 6 from J, leaving 20 bases between them. Germline V gives CDR1 MNHNS, CDR2 SASEGT. The CDR3 protein is CASSDLLAKRGKTQYF. The CDR3 DNA is TGTGCCAGCAGTGACCTACTAGCAAAACGTGGAAAGACCCAGTACTTC.

The rearrangement joins TRBV4-1 to TRBJ1-2; no firm D call. This CDR3 is built from 18 residues. Trimming removed 3 bases at V and 8 bases at J, with 28 bases between. CDR1 and CDR2 from the germline V gene are MGHRA and YSYEKL. This CDR3 is CASSQEALLDSRKKGYTF. The DNA of the CDR3 is TGCGCCAGCAGCCAGGAGGCCCTACTCGACTCGAGAAAGAAGGGCTACACCTTC.

The chain has TRBV11-2 and TRBJ1-2; maybe TRBD1 (6 bases). The CDR3 totals 13 residues. V lost 5 bases and J 7 bases, leaving 14 bases between the germline ends. Germline V gene lookup returns CDR1 SGHAT and CDR2 FQNNGV. Written as DNA, the CDR3 is TGTGCCAGCAGCCCTACAGGGTATTCTGGCTACACCTTC. As protein: CASSPTGYSGYTF.

The chain joins TRBV29-1 to TRBJ2-7; TRBD1 agrees at 7 bases. From germline, CDR1 is SQVTM and CDR2 ANQGSEA. The CDR3 length is 13 residues. The CDR3 sequence is CAWQGESSYEQYF. The CDR3 nucleotides read TGCGCATGGCAGGGGGAGAGCTCCTACGAGCAGTACTTC.

The chain couples TRBV12-3 or TRBV12-4 to TRBJ1-2; D ambiguous. The CDR3 extends over 13 amino acids. With 2 bases removed from V and 1 base from J, the gap between germline ends came to 5 bases. The chain's CDR3 is CASSLRGNYGYTF. In DNA form, the CDR3 reads TGTGCCAGCAGTTTACGGGGTAACTATGGCTACACCTTC.

The chain recombines TRBV19 with TRBJ2-5, with D uncertain. This CDR3 has 13 residues. The germline V gene has CDR1 LNHDA and CDR2 SQIVND (reference sequence). Trimming left V 0 bases short and J 5 bases short, with 7 bases between. In nucleotides, the CDR3 is TGTGCCAGTAGTATAGACGGTACTGAGACCCAGTACTTC. It codes for CASSIDGTETQYF.

This chain joins TRBV19 and TRBJ1-2, with D possibly matching TRBD1 (5 bases). The CDR3 totals 14 residues. V gave up 4 bases and J gave up 4 bases, with 13 bases separating them. The germline CDR1 and CDR2 sequences are LNHDA and SQIVND (reference sequence). Here the CDR3 DNA reads TGTGCCAGTAGTAAGGGGCAGGCTACCTATGGCTACACCTTC. Translating it yields CASSKGQATYGYTF. Full variable domain (rest looked up from reference TRBV19 and TRBJ1-2): DGGITQSPKYLFRKEGQNVTLSCEQNLNHDAMYWYRQDPGQGLRLIYYSQIVNDFQKGDIAEGYSVSREKKESFPLTVTSAQKNPTAFYLCASSKGQATYGYTFGSGTRLTVV.

The CDR3 sequence is CASSSGQGVNVGNQPQHF. As DNA, the CDR3 is TGTGCCAGCAGCTCGGGACAGGGGGTAAATGTGGGCAATCAGCCCCAGCATTTT. The J gene is TRBJ1-5, the V gene TRBV7-9; 11 bases map to TRBD1. CDR3 length: 18 residues. Per germline, CDR1 SEHNR and CDR2 FQNEAQ (reference sequence). The trim removed 4 bases at V and 2 bases at J, leaving 10 bases unmatched.

The chain links TRBV10-3 to TRBJ2-3; tentatively, D is TRBD2 (6 bases). CDR1 ENHRY and CDR2 SYGVKD come from the germline V gene. CDR3 length: 16 residues. Trimming removed 6 bases at V and 2 bases at J, with 18 bases between. CDR3 protein: CAISEGLSGSTDTQYF. CDR3 nucleotides: TGTGCCATCAGCGAGGGACTGTCTGGGTCCACAGATACGCAGTATTTT.

This clone has only one observation. The V and J genes are TRBV7-3 and TRBJ2-2; tentatively, D is TRBD2 (7 bases). The CDR3 runs to 17 residues. CDR1 is SGHTA and CDR2 is FQGTGA in the germline V gene. V was shortened by 1 base and J by 3 bases, with 15 bases between the two germline ends. CDR3 bases: TGTGCCAGCAGCTTAATAACCGGGGGGCCTTACACCGGGGAGCTGTTTTTT. It translates to CASSLITGGPYTGELFF.